These T cell receptor beta chains were read from a single sample in a study of neoadjuvant nivolumab and ipilimumab in lung cancer. TCRdb's copy holds only in-frame clones and misses some; the assay was immunoSEQ multiplex PCR. The top ten hold approximately 3.7% of the sample, which has over 45,000 clones, around 89% seen once. The material sequenced was blood, taken before neoadjuvant nivolumab, alone or with ipilimumab. Source of these receptors: an adult with non-small cell lung cancer. Some clones in this sample may be carry-over from other donors' samples. Each CDR3 is given with its conserved first and last residue. A D gene is named only where the DNA matches it firmly. Size tells how often a clone was seen (once, few, many) or the class of an expanded clone, and some rows leave it out.

clone_size	d_call	v_call	j_call	cdr3_nt	cdr3_aa
NA	NA	TRBV6-6	TRBJ2-1	TGTGCCAGCAGTTCACTGCGCAATGAGCAGTTCTTC	CASSSLRNEQFF
few	TRBD1	TRBV10-3	TRBJ2-1	TGTGCCATCAGTGAGTCACGGGACAGGGGGGATGAGCAGTTCTTC	CAISESRDRGDEQFF
NA	NA	TRBV27	TRBJ2-3	TGTGCCAGCAGGACCGTGACAGATACGCAGTATTTT	CASRTVTDTQYF
once	TRBD1	TRBV27	TRBJ2-7	TGTGCCAGCAGAAGAGAGACAGGGGGCACTTCCGCCGAGCAGTACTTC	CASRRETGGTSAEQYF
NA	NA	TRBV7-9	TRBJ2-7	TGTGCCAGCAGCCATATTGGCGAGGGGGCCGGGGGCGAGCAGTACTTC	CASSHIGEGAGGEQYF
NA	NA	TRBV5-1	TRBJ2-7	TGCGCCAGCAGCTCGGAAGGCGGAGCCTACGAGCAGTACTTC	CASSSEGGAYEQYF
NA	TRBD1	TRBV4-3	TRBJ1-5	TGCGCCAGCAGCCAAGGGGACAGAAGCAATCAGCCCCAGCATTTT	CASSQGDRSNQPQHF
once	NA	TRBV11-2	TRBJ1-3	TGTGCCAGCAGCTTAAAGGGTTACGGAAACACCATATATTTT	CASSLKGYGNTIYF
NA	NA	TRBV25-1	TRBJ2-6	TGTGCCAGCAGCGCTCAGGCCCCTGGGGCCAACGTCCTGACTTTC	CASSAQAPGANVLTF
NA	TRBD1	TRBV18	TRBJ1-1	TGTGCCAGCTCAACGGGACAGTTAGGCACTGAAGCTTTCTTT	CASSTGQLGTEAFF
few	TRBD1	TRBV19	TRBJ1-2	TGTGCCAGCAGGGACAGTGGCTACACCTTC	CASRDSGYTF
few	TRBD2	TRBV7-9	TRBJ2-5	TGTGCCAGCAGCTTTGGTCTAGCGGGAGAGACCCAGTACTTC	CASSFGLAGETQYF
NA	TRBD2	TRBV5-1	TRBJ2-3	TGCGCCAGCAGCGGAGGGCTAGCGGGAGTAGATACGCAGTATTTT	CASSGGLAGVDTQYF
NA	NA	TRBV10-2	TRBJ2-7	TGCGCCAGCCGTTTGACTAGGACCTCCTACGAGCAGTACTTC	CASRLTRTSYEQYF
NA	NA	TRBV6-7	TRBJ1-4	TGTGCCAGCAGTTATCCCGCAACTAATGAAAAACTGTTTTTT	CASSYPATNEKLFF
NA	NA	TRBV6-5	TRBJ1-5	TGTGCCAGCAGTGGTCTCAGCTACAATCAGCCCCAGCATTTT	CASSGLSYNQPQHF
NA	NA	TRBV7-9	TRBJ1-1	TGTGCCAGCAGCTTGACGGAGAACACTGAAGCTTTCTTT	CASSLTENTEAFF
once	NA	TRBV7-3	TRBJ1-2	TGTGCCAGCAGCCCCGAGGCGCCCGGGACGGCTAACTATGGCTACACCTTC	CASSPEAPGTANYGYTF
once	NA	TRBV5-6	TRBJ1-1	TGTGCCAGCAGCCTCCTAGACCTTGTAGTGAACACTGAAGCTTTCTTT	CASSLLDLVVNTEAFF
NA	NA	TRBV29-1	TRBJ2-1	TGCAGCGGCCAACAACTAGCTACCAATGAGCAGTTCTTC	CSGQQLATNEQFF
once	TRBD2	TRBV10-1	TRBJ2-2	TGCGCCAGCAGTGAGGGGACTACGACGAACACCGGGGAGCTGTTTTTT	CASSEGTTTNTGELFF
NA	NA	TRBV9	TRBJ2-1	TGTGCCAGCAGTCTCACTGGCGGGACCAATGAGCAGTTCTTC	CASSLTGGTNEQFF
NA	NA	TRBV30	TRBJ1-3	TGTGCCTGGTCTAAGGTCCGATACTCTGGAAACACCATATATTTT	CAWSKVRYSGNTIYF
NA	TRBD1	TRBV23-1	TRBJ1-2	TGCGCCAGTCCAACAGGGGCAGGGCGCTATGGCTACACCTTC	CASPTGAGRYGYTF